This TCR beta chain is from a study of T cells in tuberculosis (dated by TCRdb to the late 2010s). In the study overall: To characterize T cells specific for the mycobacterial lipid antigen glucose monomycolate (GMM), the study used CD1B tetramers together with high-throughput TCR immunosequencing.

Overall study outcomes, separate from this receptor: T cells binding the CD1B-GMM tetramer with low affinity may have been missed by the stringent sort gate.

After being thawed and rested overnight, PBMC were stained with GMM-loaded CD1B tetramer, a Live/Dead dye and anti-CD3, and were then sorted on a FACS Aria II. The CD1B tetramers were loaded with C32 glucose monomycolate that had been purified from Rhodococcus equi. PBMC used for tetramer sorting had been depleted of CD14-expressing monocytes for a separate study before cryopreservation. From each donor, 95,000 to 100,000 tetramer-negative cells were sorted and were analyzed alongside the tetramer-positive cells. Antigen-specific T cells were sorted from several healthy South African adults using GMM-loaded CD1B tetramers. Worth noting for this clone: No much larger clonotype is one base removed from it; base qualities were not supplied.

V was cut back by 2 bases and J by 4 bases, leaving a gap of 9 bases between them. From a lookup of the germline V gene, CDR1 and CDR2 are MNHEY and SVGAGI. From the cysteine up to the phenylalanine, the CDR3 has a length of 15 residues. The CDR3 DNA has 45 bases and is translated from base 1. Because TCR-alpha and TCR-beta chains were sequenced unpaired, no information on chain pairing was available. The immunoSEQ multiplex PCR assay was used to generate TCR libraries, with TCR-beta and/or TCR-alpha/delta assays applied to each sample. The Illumina high-throughput platform was used to sequence the amplified TCR libraries. The study's processing was this. Clustering and dimensionality reduction relied on pairwise TCRdist distances among GMM-specific receptors from T cells that were either sorted ex vivo or expanded in vitro. Sequence motifs defined by gene usage and CDR3 content were checked for enrichment by comparing tetramer-positive and tetramer-negative populations. TCRdb retrieved this table from immuneACCESS and kept in-frame rearrangements only. Not all clones are present; in checked studies, unresolved V genes account for under half, and no reason is known for the remainder. V and J calls and clone size are those listed in that table; D and trimming were worked out from the DNA. Here the sample has 80,000 to 100,000 clones; roughly 93% occur a single time. The biggest ten clones account for under 2.5% of the sample.

Sequenced: CD1b-GMM tetramer-negative cells sorted from PBMCs. The sample's cell subset or site label is to be understood as: T cells not binding CD1B-GMM tetramer, sorted from same donor. The clonotype comes from an adult woman with latent tuberculosis. The rearrangement combines TRBV6-5 with TRBJ1-6; no D gene call is confident. DNA sequence: TGTGCCAGCAGTTACGACTCCCGGTATAATTCACCCCTCCACTTT. Translated, it reads CASSYDSRYNSPLHF.